The 7 T cell receptor beta chains presented below share a single source sample, sequenced in a study of blood T cell repertoires in COVID-19. Measured with immunoSEQ multiplex PCR; TCRdb has only the in-frame clones, and not every one. The repertoire includes approximately 200,000 clones, 80% of them detected once, and over 7% sits in the top ten. The source material was PBMCs or T cells enriched from blood (not recorded which). These receptors were collected from a woman aged 40 to 49 with acute COVID-19.

The chain has TRBV28 and TRBJ2-3, with 8 nucleotides matching TRBD2. There are 15 residues in the CDR3. The germline V gene has CDR1 MDHEN and CDR2 SYDVKM. Trimming took 7 bases from V and 9 from J; bases not matched to a gene: 15. CDR3 DNA: TGTGCCAGCAATAAAAGCGGGAGCGGGAGAAGGACGCAGTATTTT. Protein product: CASNKSGSGRRTQYF.

J is TRBJ2-7 and V is TRBV10-3, with a tentative D call TRBD1 (6 bases). CDR1 is ENHRY and CDR2 is SYGVKD in the germline V gene. V lost 4 bases, J lost 6 bases, and 10 bases lay in between. The CDR3 consists of 12 residues. The CDR3 coding sequence is TGTGCCATCAGTGTACAGGGCGGCGAGCAGTACTTC. Its protein is CAISVQGGEQYF.

This chain connects TRBV4-1 to TRBJ2-7; 10 nucleotides match TRBD2. V was clipped by 4 bases and J by 9 bases; unmatched bases: 9. This CDR3 spans 14 amino acids. The V gene's germline CDR1 is MGHRA and CDR2 YSYEKL. CDR3 in amino acids: CASSLTSGADVQYF. The CDR3 DNA reads TGCGCCAGCAGCCTTACTAGCGGGGCGGATGTGCAGTACTTC.

V usage is TRBV10-3 and J usage is TRBJ1-6, with 7 bases that match TRBD1. The trim removed 4 bases at V and 8 bases at J, leaving 2 bases unmatched. The V gene's germline CDR1 is ENHRY and CDR2 SYGVKD. There are 13 residues in the CDR3. CDR3 sequence (DNA): TGTGCCATCAGTGGAGGGACAGATTCACCCCTCCACTTT. It yields the protein CAISGGTDSPLHF.

The rearrangement joins TRBV14 to TRBJ2-5; the match to TRBD1 covers 12 bases. CDR1 is SGHDN, CDR2 FVKESK, per germline. V was clipped by 4 bases and J by 5 bases; unmatched bases: 5. CDR3 length equals 15 residues. DNA of the CDR3: TGTGCCAGCAGCCGGGACAGGGGGCATGTTGAGACCCAGTACTTC. It encodes CASSRDRGHVETQYF.

The CDR3 sequence: CAWSPGLTPYNEQFF. Written as DNA, the CDR3 is TGTGCCTGGAGCCCAGGACTTACTCCCTACAATGAGCAGTTCTTC. J is TRBJ2-1 and V is TRBV30; TRBD2 might be the D (5 bases). Germline V gives CDR1 GTSNPN, CDR2 SVGIG (reference sequence). This CDR3 contains 15 residues. Trimming shortened V by 3 bases and J by 2 bases, and 14 bases separated the two germline ends. Combining the CDR3 with reference TRBV30 and TRBJ2-1 gives the whole variable domain SQTIHQWPATLVQPVGSPLSLECTVEGTSNPNLYWYRQAAGRGLQLLFYSVGIGQISSEVPQNLSASRPQDRQFILSSKKLLLSDSGFYLCAWSPGLTPYNEQFFGPGTRLTVL.

This clone was counted once. This rearrangement joins TRBV19 to TRBJ1-3; D is undetermined. Germline CDR1 LNHDA, CDR2 SQIVND (reference sequence). Trimming removed 7 bases from V and 0 bases from J, with 10 bases in between. The CDR3 extends over 14 amino acids. In DNA form, the CDR3 reads TGTGCCAGTACCCGACACTTCTCTGGAAACACCATATATTTT. This encodes CASTRHFSGNTIYF.